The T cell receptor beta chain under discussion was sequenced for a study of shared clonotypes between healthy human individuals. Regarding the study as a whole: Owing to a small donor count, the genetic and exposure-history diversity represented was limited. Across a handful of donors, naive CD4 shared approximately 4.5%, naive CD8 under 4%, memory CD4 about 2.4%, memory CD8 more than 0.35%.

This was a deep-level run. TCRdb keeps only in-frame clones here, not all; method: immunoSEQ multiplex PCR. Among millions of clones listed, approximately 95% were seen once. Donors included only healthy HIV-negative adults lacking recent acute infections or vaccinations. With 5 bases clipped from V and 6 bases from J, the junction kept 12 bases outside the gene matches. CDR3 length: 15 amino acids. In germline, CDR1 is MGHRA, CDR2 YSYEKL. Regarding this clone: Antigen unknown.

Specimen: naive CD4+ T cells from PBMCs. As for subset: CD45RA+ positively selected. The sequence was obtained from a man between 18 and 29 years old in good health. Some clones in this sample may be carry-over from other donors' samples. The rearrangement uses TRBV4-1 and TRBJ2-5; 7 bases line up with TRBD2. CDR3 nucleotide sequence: TGCGCCAGCAGCGCCCCTCGAGCAGCGGGAAAGACCCAGTACTTC. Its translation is CASSAPRAAGKTQYF.